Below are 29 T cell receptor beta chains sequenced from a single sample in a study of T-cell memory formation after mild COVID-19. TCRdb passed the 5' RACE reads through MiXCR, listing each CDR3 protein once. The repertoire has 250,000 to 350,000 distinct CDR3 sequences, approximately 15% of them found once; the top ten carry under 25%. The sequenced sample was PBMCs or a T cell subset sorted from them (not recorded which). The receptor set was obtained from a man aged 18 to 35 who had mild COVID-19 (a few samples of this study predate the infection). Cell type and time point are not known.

Written as DNA, the CDR3 is TGTGCCAGCAGCTCCGAACAGGGGATGTATGGCTACACCTTC. Amino acid sequence: CASSSEQGMYGYTF. J is TRBJ1-2 and V is TRBV5-6; 7 bases line up with TRBD1. The CDR3 loop spans 14 amino acids. Germline V gene sequence: CDR1 SGHDT, CDR2 YYEEEE. The V and J ends lost 3 bases and 5 bases, in that order; junction bases with no gene match: 7.

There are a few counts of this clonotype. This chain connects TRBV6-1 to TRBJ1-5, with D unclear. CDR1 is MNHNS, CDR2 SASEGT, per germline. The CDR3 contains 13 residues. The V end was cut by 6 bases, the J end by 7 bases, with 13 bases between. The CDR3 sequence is CASSFGEKQPQHF. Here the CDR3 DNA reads TGTGCCAGCAGCTTCGGGGAGAAACAGCCCCAGCATTTT.

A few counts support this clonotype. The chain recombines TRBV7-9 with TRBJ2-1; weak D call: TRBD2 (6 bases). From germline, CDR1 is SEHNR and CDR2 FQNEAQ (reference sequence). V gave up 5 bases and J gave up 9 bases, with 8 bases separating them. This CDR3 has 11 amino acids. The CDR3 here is CASSRGSEQFF. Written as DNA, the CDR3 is TGTGCCAGCAGCCGGGGGTCTGAGCAGTTCTTC.

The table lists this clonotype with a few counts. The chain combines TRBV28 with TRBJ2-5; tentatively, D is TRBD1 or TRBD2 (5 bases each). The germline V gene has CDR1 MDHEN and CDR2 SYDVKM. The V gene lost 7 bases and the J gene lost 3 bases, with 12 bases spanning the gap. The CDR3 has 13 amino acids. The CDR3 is CASTWGTKETQYF. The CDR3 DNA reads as TGTGCCAGCACATGGGGGACCAAAGAGACCCAGTACTTC.

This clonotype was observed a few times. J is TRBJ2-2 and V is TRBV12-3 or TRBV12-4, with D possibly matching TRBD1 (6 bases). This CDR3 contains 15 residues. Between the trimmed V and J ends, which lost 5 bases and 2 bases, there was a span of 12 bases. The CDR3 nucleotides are TGTGCCAGCAGTGGGGGACAAGTTAACACCGGGGAGCTGTTTTTT. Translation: CASSGGQVNTGELFF.

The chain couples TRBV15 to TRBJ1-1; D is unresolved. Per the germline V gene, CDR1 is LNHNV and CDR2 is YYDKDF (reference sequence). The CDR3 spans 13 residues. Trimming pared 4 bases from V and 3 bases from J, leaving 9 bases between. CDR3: CATSITTYTEAFF. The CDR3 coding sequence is TGTGCCACCAGCATTACCACGTACACTGAAGCTTTCTTT.

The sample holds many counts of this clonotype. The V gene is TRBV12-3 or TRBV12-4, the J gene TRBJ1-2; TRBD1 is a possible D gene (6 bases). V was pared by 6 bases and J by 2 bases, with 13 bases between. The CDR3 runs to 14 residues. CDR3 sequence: CASRAGGLNYGYTF. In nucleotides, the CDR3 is TGTGCCAGCAGGGCCGGGGGGCTCAACTATGGCTACACCTTC.

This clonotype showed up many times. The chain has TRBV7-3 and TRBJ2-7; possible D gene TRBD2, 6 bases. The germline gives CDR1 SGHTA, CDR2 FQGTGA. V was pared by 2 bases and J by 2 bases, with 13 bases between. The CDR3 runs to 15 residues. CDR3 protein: CASSLEGGAPYEQYF. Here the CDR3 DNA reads TGTGCCAGCAGCTTAGAGGGCGGGGCGCCCTACGAGCAGTACTTC. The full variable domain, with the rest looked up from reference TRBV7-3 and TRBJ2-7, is GAGVSQTPSNKVTEKGKYVELRCDPISGHTALYWYRQSLGQGPEFLIYFQGTGAADDSGLPNDRFFAVRPEGSVSTLKIQRTERGDSAVYLCASSLEGGAPYEQYFGPGTRLTVT.

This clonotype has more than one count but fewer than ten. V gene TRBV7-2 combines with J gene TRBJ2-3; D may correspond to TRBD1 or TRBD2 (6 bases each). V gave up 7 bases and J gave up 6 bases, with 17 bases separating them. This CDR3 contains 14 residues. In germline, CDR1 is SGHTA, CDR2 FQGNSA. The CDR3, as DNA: TGTGCCAGCAAGAGGAGGGGGTTTGGGGATACGCAGTATTTT. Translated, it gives CASKRRGFGDTQYF.

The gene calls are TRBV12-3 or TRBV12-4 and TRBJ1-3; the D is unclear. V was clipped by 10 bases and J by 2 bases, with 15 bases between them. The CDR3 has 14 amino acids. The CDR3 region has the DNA TGTGCCACTTCTCAGTGGGCGGCTGGAAACACCATATATTTT. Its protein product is CATSQWAAGNTIYF.

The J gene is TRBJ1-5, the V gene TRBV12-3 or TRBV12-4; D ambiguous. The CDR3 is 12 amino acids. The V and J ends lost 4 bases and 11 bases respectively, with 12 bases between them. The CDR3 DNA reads TGTGCCAGCAGTTCGTCCTTGGCGTCCCAGCATTTT. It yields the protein CASSSSLASQHF.

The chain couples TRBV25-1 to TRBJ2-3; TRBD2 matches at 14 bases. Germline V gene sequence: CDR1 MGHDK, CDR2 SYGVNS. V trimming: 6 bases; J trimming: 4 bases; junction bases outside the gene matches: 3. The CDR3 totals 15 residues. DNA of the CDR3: TGTGCCAGCAGGGGGACTAGCGGGGGAGCAGATACGCAGTATTTT. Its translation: CASRGTSGGADTQYF. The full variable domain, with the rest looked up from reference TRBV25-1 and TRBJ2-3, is EADIYQTPRYLVIGTGKKITLECSQTMGHDKMYWYQQDPGMELHLIHYSYGVNSTEKGDLSSESTVSRIRTEHFPLTLESARPSHTSQYLCASRGTSGGADTQYFGPGTRLTVL.

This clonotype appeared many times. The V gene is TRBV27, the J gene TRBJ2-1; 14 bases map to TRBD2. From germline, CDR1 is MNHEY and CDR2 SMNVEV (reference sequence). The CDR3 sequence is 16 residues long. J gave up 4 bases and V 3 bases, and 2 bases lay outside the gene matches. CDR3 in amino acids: CASSFGTSGGYNEQFF. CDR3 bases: TGTGCCAGCAGTTTTGGGACTAGCGGGGGTTACAATGAGCAGTTCTTC.

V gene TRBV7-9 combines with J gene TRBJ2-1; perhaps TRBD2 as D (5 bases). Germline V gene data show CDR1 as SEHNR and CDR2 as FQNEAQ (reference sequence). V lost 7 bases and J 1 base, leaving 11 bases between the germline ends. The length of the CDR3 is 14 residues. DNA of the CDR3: TGTGCCAGCACGTCTAGCTCTTCCTACAATGAGCAGTTCTTC. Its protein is CASTSSSSYNEQFF. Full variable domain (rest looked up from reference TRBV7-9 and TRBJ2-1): DTGVSQNPRHKITKRGQNVTFRCDPISEHNRLYWYRQTLGQGPEFLTYFQNEAQLEKSRLLSDRFSAERPKGSFSTLEIQRTEQGDSAMYLCASTSSSSYNEQFFGPGTRLTVL.

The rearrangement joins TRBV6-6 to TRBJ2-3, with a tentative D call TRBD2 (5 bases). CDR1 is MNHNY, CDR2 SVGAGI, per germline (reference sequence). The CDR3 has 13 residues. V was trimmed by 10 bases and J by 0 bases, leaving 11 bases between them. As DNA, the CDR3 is TGTGCCATACTAAGCGGTAGCACAGATACGCAGTATTTT. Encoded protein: CAILSGSTDTQYF.

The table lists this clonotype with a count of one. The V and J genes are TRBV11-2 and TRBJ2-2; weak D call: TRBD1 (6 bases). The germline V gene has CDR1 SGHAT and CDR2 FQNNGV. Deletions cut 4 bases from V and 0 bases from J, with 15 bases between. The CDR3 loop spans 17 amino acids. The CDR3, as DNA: TGTGCCAGCAGCTCACAGGGAACCCTCGCGAACACCGGGGAGCTGTTTTTT. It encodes CASSSQGTLANTGELFF.

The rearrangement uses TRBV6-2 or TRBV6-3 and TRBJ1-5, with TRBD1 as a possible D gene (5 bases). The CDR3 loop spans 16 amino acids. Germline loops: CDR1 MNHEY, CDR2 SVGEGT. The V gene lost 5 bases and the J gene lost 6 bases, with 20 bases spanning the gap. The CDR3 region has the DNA TGTGCCAGCAGTCCCAGGCTCGGGGGTGTTATTCAGCCCCAGCATTTT. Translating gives CASSPRLGGVIQPQHF.

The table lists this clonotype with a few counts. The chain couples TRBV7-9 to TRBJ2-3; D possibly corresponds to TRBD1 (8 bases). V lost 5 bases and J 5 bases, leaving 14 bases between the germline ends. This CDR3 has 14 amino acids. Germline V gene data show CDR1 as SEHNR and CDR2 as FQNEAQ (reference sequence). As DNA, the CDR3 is TGTGCCAGCAGCCAGACAGGGGAGGGAGATACGCAGTATTTT. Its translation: CASSQTGEGDTQYF.

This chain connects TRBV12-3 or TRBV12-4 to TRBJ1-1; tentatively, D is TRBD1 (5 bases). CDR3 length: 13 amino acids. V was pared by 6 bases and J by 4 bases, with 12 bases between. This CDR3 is CASRTQESTEAFF. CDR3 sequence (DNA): TGTGCCAGCAGGACACAGGAATCCACTGAAGCTTTCTTT.

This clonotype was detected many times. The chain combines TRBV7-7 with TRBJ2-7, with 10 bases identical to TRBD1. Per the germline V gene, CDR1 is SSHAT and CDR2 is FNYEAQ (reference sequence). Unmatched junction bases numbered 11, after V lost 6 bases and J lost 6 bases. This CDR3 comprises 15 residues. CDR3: CASSQTGGATSEQYF. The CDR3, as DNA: TGTGCCAGCAGTCAGACAGGGGGCGCGACCAGCGAGCAGTACTTC.

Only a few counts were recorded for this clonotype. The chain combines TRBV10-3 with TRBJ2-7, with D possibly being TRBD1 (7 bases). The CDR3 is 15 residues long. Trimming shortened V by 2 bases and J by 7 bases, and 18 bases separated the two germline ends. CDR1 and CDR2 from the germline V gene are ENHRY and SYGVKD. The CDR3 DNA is TGTGCCATCAGTGAGGTTAGACAGGGACGGGGGGAGCAGTACTTC. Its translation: CAISEVRQGRGEQYF.

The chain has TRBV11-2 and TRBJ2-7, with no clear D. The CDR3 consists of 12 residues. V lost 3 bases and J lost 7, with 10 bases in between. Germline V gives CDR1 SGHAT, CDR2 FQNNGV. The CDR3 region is CASSLRTWEQYV. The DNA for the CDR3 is TGTGCCAGCAGCTTGCGGACGTGGGAGCAGTACGTC.

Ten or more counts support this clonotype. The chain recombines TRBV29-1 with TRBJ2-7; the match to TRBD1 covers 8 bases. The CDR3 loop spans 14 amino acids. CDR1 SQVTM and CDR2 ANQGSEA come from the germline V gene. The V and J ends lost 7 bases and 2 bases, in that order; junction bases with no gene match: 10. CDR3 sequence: CSAKDRGPTYEQYF. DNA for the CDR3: TGCAGCGCCAAAGACAGGGGCCCGACCTACGAGCAGTACTTC.

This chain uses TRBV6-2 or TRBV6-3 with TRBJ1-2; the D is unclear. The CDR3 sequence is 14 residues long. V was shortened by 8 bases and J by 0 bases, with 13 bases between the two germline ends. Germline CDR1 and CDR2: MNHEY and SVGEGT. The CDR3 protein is CASSSDAANYGYTF. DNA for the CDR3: TGTGCCAGCTCGTCGGACGCTGCTAACTATGGCTACACCTTC.

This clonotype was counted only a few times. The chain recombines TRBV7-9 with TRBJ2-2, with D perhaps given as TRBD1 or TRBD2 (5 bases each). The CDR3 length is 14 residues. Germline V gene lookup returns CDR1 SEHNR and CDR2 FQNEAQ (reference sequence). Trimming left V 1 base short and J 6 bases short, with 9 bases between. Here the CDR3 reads CASSLGGTPGELFF. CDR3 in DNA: TGTGCCAGCAGCTTAGGGGGGACCCCCGGGGAGCTGTTTTTT. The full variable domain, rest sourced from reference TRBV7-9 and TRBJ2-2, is DTGVSQNPRHKITKRGQNVTFRCDPISEHNRLYWYRQTLGQGPEFLTYFQNEAQLEKSRLLSDRFSAERPKGSFSTLEIQRTEQGDSAMYLCASSLGGTPGELFFGEGSRLTVL.

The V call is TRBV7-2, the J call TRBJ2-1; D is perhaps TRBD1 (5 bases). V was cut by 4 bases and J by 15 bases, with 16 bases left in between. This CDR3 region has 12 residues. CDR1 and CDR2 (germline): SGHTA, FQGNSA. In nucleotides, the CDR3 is TGTGCCAGCAGCTCCGACAGTTTTAGACGGTTCTTC. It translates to CASSSDSFRRFF. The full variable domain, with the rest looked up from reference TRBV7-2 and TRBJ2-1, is GAGVSQSPSNKVTEKGKDVELRCDPISGHTALYWYRQSLGQGLEFLIYFQGNSAPDKSGLPSDRFSAERTGGSVSTLTIQRTQQEDSAVYLCASSSDSFRRFFGPGTRLTVL.

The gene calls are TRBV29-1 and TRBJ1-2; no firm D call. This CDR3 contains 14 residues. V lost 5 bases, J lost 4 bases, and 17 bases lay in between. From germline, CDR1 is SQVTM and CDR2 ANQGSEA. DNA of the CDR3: TGCAGCGTTCCAGGTTACCCGTCCTTCTATGGCTACACCTTC. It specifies CSVPGYPSFYGYTF.

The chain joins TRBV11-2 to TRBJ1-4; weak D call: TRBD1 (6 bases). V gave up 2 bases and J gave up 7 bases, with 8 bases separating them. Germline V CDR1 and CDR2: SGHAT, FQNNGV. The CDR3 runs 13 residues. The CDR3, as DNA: TGTGCCAGCAGCTTATCAGGGGCTGAAAAACTGTTTTTT. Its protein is CASSLSGAEKLFF.

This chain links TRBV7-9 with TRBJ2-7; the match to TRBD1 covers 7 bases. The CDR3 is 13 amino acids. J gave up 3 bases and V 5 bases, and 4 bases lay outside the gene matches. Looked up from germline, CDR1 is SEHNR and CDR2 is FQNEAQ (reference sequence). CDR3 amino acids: CASSAAGGYEQYF. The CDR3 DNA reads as TGTGCCAGCAGCGCAGCAGGGGGCTACGAGCAGTACTTC.